The rows below give T cell receptor beta chains drawn from one sample of a study of blood T cell repertoires in COVID-19. Produced via immunoSEQ multiplex PCR; TCRdb's table is partial and in-frame only. The sample shows roughly 250,000 clones, more than 65% of them seen only once. The sequencing input was peripheral blood. These receptors were taken from a middle-aged woman with active or convalescent COVID-19. CDR3s include the opening cysteine and the closing phenylalanine or tryptophan. A D gene is named only where the DNA matches it firmly. For some rows the clone size is stated as once, few or many, or as a class when expanded; others skip it.

size	V	J	D	CDR3	DNA
NA	TRBV20-1	TRBJ1-5	TRBD1	CSASSQDRRSNQPQHF	TGCAGTGCTAGTAGTCAGGACAGGCGAAGCAATCAGCCCCAGCATTTT
NA	TRBV5-8	TRBJ2-1	NA	CASSEGLFSYNEQFF	TGTGCCAGCAGCGAGGGACTGTTCTCCTACAATGAGCAGTTCTTC
NA	TRBV11-2	TRBJ1-2	TRBD1	CASSQLTGVGGYTF	TGTGCCAGCAGCCAACTGACAGGGGTTGGTGGCTACACCTTC
NA	TRBV5-1	TRBJ1-6	NA	CASSLGGPYNSPLHF	TGCGCCAGCAGCCTGGGAGGGCCCTATAATTCACCCCTCCACTTT
NA	TRBV28	TRBJ1-2	TRBD1	CASSLTRGRGYTF	TGTGCCAGCAGTTTAACAAGGGGGCGGGGCTACACCTTC
NA	TRBV28	TRBJ1-3	NA	CASSLSGVSSGNTIYF	TGTGCCAGCAGTTTATCGGGGGTCTCCTCTGGAAACACCATATATTTT
few	TRBV6-4	TRBJ2-7	NA	CASMSGTQAYEQYF	TGTGCCAGCATGTCCGGGACTCAAGCCTACGAGCAGTACTTC
NA	TRBV2	TRBJ1-3	NA	CASSGSRASGNTIYF	TGTGCCAGCAGTGGAAGCAGGGCCTCTGGAAACACCATATATTTT
NA	TRBV19	TRBJ1-2	TRBD1	CASSTVQGRNGYTF	TGTGCCAGTAGTACTGTACAGGGGAGGAATGGCTACACCTTC
NA	TRBV6-5	TRBJ2-1	NA	CASSYSRGGNEQFF	TGTGCCAGCAGTTATTCAAGGGGAGGCAATGAGCAGTTCTTC
NA	TRBV19	TRBJ1-2	NA	CASSTSISRYGYTF	TGTGCCAGTAGTACTTCGATCTCTCGGTATGGCTACACCTTC
NA	TRBV7-9	TRBJ1-1	NA	CASSLRHENTEAFF	TGTGCCAGCAGCTTGAGACACGAGAACACTGAAGCTTTCTTT
NA	TRBV6-6	TRBJ2-6	TRBD1	CASRLGQGPGANVLTF	TGTGCCAGCAGACTGGGACAGGGTCCTGGGGCCAACGTCCTGACTTTC
NA	TRBV7-6	TRBJ1-3	NA	CASSWGVTGNTIYF	TGTGCCAGCAGCTGGGGGGTTACTGGAAACACCATATATTTT
few	TRBV29-1	TRBJ1-2	NA	CSVEDRMGVGYTF	TGCAGCGTTGAAGATCGGATGGGAGTTGGCTACACCTTC
NA	TRBV6-5	TRBJ1-2	NA	CASSYSKGGFSGYTF	TGTGCCAGCAGTTACTCGAAGGGCGGGTTTAGTGGCTACACCTTC
NA	TRBV5-1	TRBJ2-5	NA	CASSLERVVETQYF	TGCGCCAGCAGCTTGGAGAGGGTCGTCGAGACCCAGTACTTC
NA	TRBV19	TRBJ2-3	NA	CASSIEHSDTQYF	TGTGCCAGTAGTATTGAGCATAGCGATACGCAGTATTTT
NA	TRBV4-1	TRBJ2-2	TRBD2	CASSQAGTTNTGELFF	TGCGCCAGCAGCCAAGCCGGGACTACCAACACCGGGGAGCTGTTTTTT
NA	TRBV12-3/TRBV12-4	TRBJ1-4	NA	CASSLINEKLFF	TGTGCCAGCAGTCTTATTAATGAAAAACTGTTTTTT
NA	TRBV3-1/TRBV3-2	TRBJ1-1	TRBD1	CASSQRDRGTEAFF	TGTGCCAGCAGCCAACGGGACAGGGGAACTGAAGCTTTCTTT
NA	TRBV18	TRBJ1-1	NA	CASSPNGEGGTEAFF	TGTGCCAGCTCACCAAACGGGGAAGGGGGCACTGAAGCTTTCTTT
once	TRBV5-4	TRBJ2-1	TRBD1	CASGYPPGQGMNEQFF	TGTGCCAGCGGATATCCGCCGGGACAGGGGATGAATGAGCAGTTCTTC
NA	TRBV2	TRBJ1-1	NA	CASIPQVGTEAFF	TGTGCCAGCATTCCGCAGGTGGGCACTGAAGCTTTCTTT
NA	TRBV2	TRBJ1-4	TRBD1	CATRRDRSNEKLFF	TGTGCCACTAGAAGGGACAGAAGTAATGAAAAACTGTTTTTT
NA	TRBV28	TRBJ1-1	NA	CASSFVRTSVLAEAFF	TGTGCCAGCAGTTTCGTAAGGACTTCCGTCCTGGCTGAAGCTTTCTTT
NA	TRBV15	TRBJ1-3	TRBD1	CATSRINRGTGNTIYF	TGTGCCACCAGCAGGATTAACAGGGGAACTGGAAACACCATATATTTT
NA	TRBV5-5	TRBJ1-1	TRBD1	CASSPGQGIVTEAFF	TGTGCCAGCAGCCCCGGACAGGGGATTGTTACTGAAGCTTTCTTT